This T cell receptor beta chain was profiled in a study of spatial heterogeneity in lung cancer. The time point here: sample taken at primary tumor resection. Whole RNA, which was extracted from tumor, nontumor lung tissue or frozen PBMC, was sequenced without any cell sorting. In TCRdb, the 5' RACE reads were re-called with MiXCR into one record per CDR3 protein. The profile shows over 8,500 distinct CDR3 sequences, just over 5% of them singletons. Study observations and caveats: Mutation counts in tumors were tracked by counts of expanded intratumoral alpha and beta TCRs.

Germline V CDR1 and CDR2: DFQATT, SNEGSKA (reference sequence). V was clipped by 0 bases and J by 3 bases; unmatched bases: 3. The CDR3 has 14 residues. This clonotype was counted many times. Its target is unknown. This specimen was lung tumor tissue, taken at surgery. This receptor was obtained from a male donor with early-stage non-small cell lung cancer. V usage is TRBV20-1 and J usage is TRBJ2-7, with 9 bases fitting TRBD1. The chain's CDR3 is CSAREPGQGYEQYF. The DNA of the CDR3 is TGCAGTGCTAGAGAGCCGGGACAGGGCTACGAGCAGTACTTC.